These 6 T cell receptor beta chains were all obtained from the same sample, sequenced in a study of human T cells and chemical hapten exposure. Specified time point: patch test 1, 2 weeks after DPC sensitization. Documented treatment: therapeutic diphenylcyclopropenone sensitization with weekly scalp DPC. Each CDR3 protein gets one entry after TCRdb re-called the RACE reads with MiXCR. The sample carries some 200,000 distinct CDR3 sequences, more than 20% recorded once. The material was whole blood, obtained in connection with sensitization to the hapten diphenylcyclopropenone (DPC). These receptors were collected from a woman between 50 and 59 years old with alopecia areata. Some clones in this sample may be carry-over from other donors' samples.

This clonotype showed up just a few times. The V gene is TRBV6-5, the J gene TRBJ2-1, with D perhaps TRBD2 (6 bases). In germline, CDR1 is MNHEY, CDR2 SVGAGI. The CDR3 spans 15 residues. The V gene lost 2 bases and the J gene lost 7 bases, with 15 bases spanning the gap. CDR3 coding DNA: TGTGCCAGCAGTTACGGAGAGGGAGGCCGGAATGAGCAGTTCTTC. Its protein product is CASSYGEGGRNEQFF.

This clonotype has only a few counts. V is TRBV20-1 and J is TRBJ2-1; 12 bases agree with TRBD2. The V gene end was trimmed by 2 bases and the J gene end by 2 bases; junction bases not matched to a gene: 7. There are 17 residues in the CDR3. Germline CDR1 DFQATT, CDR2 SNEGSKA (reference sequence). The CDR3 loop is CSARPVTSGSAYNEQFF. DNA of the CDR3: TGCAGTGCTAGACCAGTGACTAGCGGGAGCGCCTACAATGAGCAGTTCTTC.

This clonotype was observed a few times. CDR3 residues: CSARDPDYGYTF. The DNA of the CDR3 is TGCAGTGCTAGAGACCCAGACTATGGCTACACCTTC. The chain links TRBV20-1 to TRBJ1-2; D is unclear. CDR1 and CDR2 from the germline V gene are DFQATT and SNEGSKA (reference sequence). CDR3 length equals 12 residues. The germline V and J ends were trimmed by 0 bases and 3 bases, with 5 bases remaining between them.

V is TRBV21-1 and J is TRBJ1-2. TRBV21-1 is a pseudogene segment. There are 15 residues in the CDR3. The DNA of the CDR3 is TGTGCCAGCAGCAAAGGGGACTCTCCCCCCTATGGCTACACCTTC. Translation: CASSKGDSPPYGYTF.

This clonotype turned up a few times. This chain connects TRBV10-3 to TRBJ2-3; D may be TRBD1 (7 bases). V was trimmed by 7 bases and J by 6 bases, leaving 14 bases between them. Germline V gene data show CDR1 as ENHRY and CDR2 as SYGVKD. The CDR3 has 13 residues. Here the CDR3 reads CAITRGVSDTQYF. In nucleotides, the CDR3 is TGTGCCATCACCAGGGGGGTCTCGGATACGCAGTATTTT.

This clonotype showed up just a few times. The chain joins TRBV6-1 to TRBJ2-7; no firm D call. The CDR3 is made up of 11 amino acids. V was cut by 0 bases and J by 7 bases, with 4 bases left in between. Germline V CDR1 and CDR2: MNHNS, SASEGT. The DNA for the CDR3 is TGTGCCAGCAGTGAAGCGAGGGAGCAGTACTTC. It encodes CASSEAREQYF.